This T cell receptor (beta chain) comes out of a study of T cells in Graves' hyperthyroidism and ophthalmopathy. Background on the study: Before any treatment, at initial diagnosis, peripheral blood was collected.

This clonotype was seen repeatedly, ten times or more. CDR3 length equals 14 residues. Germline CDR1 and CDR2: SGHRS and YFSETQ. V lost 4 bases to trimming and J lost 4 bases, with 14 bases between them. Hyperthyroidism had been newly diagnosed in patients aged 18 to 65, and its duration was under 2 months. What was amplified from RNA transcripts were TCR beta CDR3 regions. The HTBI primer set drove a first-round RT-PCR of the TCR CDR3. Using its own MiXCR run on the multiplex PCR reads, TCRdb lists one record per CDR3 protein. Of fewer than 500,000 distinct CDR3 sequences listed, less than 15% are singletons.

The V gene is TRBV5-1, the J gene TRBJ1-2; the D is unclear. The sample comprised blood. This receptor was obtained from a young man with Graves' hyperthyroidism that later progressed to Graves' ophthalmopathy. The CDR3 protein is CASSASSTSYGYTF. Here the CDR3 DNA reads TGCGCCAGCAGCGCCTCATCGACTAGCTATGGCTACACCTTC.